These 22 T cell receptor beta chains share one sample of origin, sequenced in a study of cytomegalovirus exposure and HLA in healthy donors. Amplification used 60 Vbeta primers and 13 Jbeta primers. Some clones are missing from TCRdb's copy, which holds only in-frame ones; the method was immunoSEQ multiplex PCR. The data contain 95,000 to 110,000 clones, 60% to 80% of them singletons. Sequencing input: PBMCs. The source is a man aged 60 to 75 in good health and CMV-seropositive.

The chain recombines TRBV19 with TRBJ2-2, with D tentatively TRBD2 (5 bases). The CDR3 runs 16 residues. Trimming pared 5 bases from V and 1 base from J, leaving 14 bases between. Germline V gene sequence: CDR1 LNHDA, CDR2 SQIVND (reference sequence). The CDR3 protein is CASSRTHRGNTGELFF. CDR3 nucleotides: TGTGCCAGTAGTCGGACTCACCGGGGGAACACCGGGGAGCTGTTTTTT.

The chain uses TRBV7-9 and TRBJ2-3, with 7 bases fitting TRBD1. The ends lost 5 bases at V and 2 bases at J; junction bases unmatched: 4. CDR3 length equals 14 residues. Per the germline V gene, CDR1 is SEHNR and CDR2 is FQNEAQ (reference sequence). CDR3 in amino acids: CASSPGQLTDTQYF. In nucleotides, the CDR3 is TGTGCCAGCAGCCCGGGACAGCTCACAGATACGCAGTATTTT.

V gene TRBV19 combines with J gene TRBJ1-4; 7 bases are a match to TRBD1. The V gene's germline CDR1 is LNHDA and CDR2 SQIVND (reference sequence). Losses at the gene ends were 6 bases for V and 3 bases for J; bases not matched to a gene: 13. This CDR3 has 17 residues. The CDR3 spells CASSPFQGGSANEKLFF. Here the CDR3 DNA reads TGTGCCAGTAGCCCCTTTCAAGGGGGCTCGGCTAATGAAAAACTGTTTTTT. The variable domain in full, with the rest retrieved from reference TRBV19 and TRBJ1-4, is DGGITQSPKYLFRKEGQNVTLSCEQNLNHDAMYWYRQDPGQGLRLIYYSQIVNDFQKGDIAEGYSVSREKKESFPLTVTSAQKNPTAFYLCASSPFQGGSANEKLFFGSGTQLSVL.

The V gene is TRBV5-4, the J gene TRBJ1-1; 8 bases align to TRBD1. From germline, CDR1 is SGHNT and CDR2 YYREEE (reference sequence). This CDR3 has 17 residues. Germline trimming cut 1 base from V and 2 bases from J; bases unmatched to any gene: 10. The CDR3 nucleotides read TGTGCCAGCAGCTTGAGGAGGACAGGGAGCCTCAACACTGAAGCTTTCTTT. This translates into CASSLRRTGSLNTEAFF.

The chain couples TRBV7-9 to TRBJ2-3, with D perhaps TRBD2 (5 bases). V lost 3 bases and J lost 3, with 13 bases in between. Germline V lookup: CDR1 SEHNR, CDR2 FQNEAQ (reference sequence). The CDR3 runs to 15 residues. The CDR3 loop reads CASSLGDSQTDTQYF. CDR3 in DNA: TGTGCCAGCAGCTTGGGAGATTCCCAGACAGATACGCAGTATTTT.

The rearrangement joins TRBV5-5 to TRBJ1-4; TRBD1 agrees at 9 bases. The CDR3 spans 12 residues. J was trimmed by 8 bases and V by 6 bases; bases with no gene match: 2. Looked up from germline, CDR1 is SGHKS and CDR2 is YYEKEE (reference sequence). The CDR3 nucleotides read TGTGCCAGCACGACAGGGGGAGAAAAACTGTTTTTT. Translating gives CASTTGGEKLFF.

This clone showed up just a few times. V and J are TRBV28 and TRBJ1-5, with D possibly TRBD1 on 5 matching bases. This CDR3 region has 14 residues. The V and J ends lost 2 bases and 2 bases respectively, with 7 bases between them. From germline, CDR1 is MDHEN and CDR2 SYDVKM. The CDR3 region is CASSLTGGNQPQHF. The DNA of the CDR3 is TGTGCCAGCAGTTTAACGGGGGGCAATCAGCCCCAGCATTTT.

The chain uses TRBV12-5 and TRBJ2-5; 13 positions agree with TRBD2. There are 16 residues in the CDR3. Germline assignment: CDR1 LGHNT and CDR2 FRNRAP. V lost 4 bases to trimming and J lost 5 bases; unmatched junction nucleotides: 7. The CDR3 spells CASGWTSGGAWETQYF. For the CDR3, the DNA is TGTGCTAGTGGTTGGACTAGCGGGGGCGCTTGGGAGACCCAGTACTTC.

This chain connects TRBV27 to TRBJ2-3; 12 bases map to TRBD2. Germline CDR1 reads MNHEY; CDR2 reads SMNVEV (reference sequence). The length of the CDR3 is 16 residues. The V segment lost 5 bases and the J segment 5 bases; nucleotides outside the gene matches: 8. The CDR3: CASSPRLAGAGDTQYF. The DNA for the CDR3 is TGTGCCAGCAGTCCTAGACTAGCGGGGGCCGGAGATACGCAGTATTTT.

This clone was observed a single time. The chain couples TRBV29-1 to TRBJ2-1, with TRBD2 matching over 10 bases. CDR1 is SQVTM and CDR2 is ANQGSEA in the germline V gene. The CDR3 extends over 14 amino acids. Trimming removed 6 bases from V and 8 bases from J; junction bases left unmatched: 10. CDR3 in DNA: TGCAGCGTCCAAAGCGGGGGGGTTTCCGATGAGCAGTTCTTC. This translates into CSVQSGGVSDEQFF.

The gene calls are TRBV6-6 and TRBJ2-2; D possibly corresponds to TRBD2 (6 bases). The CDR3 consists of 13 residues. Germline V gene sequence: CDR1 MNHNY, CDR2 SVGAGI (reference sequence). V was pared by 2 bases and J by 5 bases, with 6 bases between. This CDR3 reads CASSYRGTGELFF. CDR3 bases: TGTGCCAGCAGTTACCGGGGGACCGGGGAGCTGTTTTTT.

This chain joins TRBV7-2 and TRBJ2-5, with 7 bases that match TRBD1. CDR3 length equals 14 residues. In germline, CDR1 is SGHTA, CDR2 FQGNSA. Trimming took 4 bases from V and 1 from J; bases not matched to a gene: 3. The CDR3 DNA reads TGTGCCAGCAGCTCGACAGGGCCCCAAGAGACCCAGTACTTC. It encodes CASSSTGPQETQYF.

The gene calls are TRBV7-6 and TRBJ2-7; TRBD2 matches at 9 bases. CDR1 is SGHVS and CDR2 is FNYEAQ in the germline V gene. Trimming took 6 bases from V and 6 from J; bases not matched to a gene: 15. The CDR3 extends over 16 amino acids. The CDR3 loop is CASSYDPGLAGSEQYF. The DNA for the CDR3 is TGTGCCAGCAGTTATGATCCGGGACTAGCAGGATCCGAGCAGTACTTC.

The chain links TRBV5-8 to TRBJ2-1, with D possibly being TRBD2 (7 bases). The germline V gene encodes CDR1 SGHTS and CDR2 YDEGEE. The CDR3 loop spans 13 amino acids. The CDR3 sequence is CARGRSSYNEQFF. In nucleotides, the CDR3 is TGTGCGCGGGGGCGAAGCTCCTACAATGAGCAGTTCTTC.

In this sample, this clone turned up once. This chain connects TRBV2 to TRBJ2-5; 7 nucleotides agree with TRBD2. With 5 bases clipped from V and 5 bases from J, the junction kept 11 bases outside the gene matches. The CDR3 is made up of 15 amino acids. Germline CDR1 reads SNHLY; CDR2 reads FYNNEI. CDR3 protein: CASSSPWEGTETQYF. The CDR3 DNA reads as TGTGCCAGCAGTTCCCCTTGGGAGGGGACGGAGACCCAGTACTTC. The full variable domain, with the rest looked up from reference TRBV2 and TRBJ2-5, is EPEVTQTPSHQVTQMGQEVILRCVPISNHLYFYWYRQILGQKVEFLVSFYNNEISEKSEIFDDQFSVERPDGSNFTLKIRSTKLEDSAMYFCASSSPWEGTETQYFGPGTRLLVL.

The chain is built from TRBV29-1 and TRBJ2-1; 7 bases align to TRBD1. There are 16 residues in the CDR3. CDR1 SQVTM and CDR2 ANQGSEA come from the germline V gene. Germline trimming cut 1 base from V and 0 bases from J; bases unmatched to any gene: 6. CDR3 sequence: CSVEGHRGFSYNEQFF. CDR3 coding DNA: TGCAGCGTTGAAGGACACAGGGGATTCTCCTACAATGAGCAGTTCTTC.

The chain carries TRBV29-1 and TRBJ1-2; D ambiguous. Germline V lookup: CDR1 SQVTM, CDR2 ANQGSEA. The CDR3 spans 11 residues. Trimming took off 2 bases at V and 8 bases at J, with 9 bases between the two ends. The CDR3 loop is CSVERSEGYTF. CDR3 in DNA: TGCAGCGTTGAAAGATCGGAGGGCTACACCTTC.

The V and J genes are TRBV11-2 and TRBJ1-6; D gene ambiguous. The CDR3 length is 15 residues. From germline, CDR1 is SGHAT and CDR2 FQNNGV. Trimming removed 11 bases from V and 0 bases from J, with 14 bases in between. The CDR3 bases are TGTGCCGTCCCTGCCGAGAGCTCCTATAATTCACCCCTCCACTTT. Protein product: CAVPAESSYNSPLHF.

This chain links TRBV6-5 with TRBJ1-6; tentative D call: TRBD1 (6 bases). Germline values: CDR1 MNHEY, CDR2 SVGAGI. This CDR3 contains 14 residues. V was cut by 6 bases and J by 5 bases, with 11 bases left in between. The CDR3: CASRQGTNNSPLHF. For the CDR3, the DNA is TGTGCCAGCAGGCAGGGGACCAATAATTCACCCCTCCACTTT.

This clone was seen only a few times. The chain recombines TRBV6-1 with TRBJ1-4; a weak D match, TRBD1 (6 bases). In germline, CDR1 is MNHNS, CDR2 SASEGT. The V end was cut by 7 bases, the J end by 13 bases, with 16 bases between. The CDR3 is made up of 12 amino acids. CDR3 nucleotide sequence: TGTGCCAGCAACTTATCCGGGACACTACTGTTTTTT. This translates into CASNLSGTLLFF.

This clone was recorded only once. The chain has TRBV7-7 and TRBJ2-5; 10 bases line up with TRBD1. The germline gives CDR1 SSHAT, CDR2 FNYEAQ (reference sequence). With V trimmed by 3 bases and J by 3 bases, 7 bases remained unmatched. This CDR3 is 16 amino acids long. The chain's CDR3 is CASSLAAGTGEETQYF. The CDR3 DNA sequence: TGTGCCAGCAGCTTGGCGGCCGGGACAGGGGAAGAGACCCAGTACTTC.

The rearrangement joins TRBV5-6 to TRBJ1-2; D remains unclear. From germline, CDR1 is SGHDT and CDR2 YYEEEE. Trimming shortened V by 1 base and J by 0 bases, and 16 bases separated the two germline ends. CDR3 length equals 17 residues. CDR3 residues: CASSLFSLTIANYGYTF. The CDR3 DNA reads TGTGCCAGCAGCTTGTTTTCCCTGACAATAGCTAACTATGGCTACACCTTC.